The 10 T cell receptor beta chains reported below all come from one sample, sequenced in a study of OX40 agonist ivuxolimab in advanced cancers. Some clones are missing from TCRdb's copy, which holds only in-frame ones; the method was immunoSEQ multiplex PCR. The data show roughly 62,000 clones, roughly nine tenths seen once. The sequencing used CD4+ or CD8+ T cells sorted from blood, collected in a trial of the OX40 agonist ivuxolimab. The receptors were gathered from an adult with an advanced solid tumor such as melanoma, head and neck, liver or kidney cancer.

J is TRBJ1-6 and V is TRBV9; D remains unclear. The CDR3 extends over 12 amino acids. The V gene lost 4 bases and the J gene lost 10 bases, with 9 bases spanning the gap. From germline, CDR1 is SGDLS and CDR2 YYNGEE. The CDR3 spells CASSTPGSPLHF. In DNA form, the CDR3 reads TGTGCCAGCAGCACTCCGGGGTCACCCCTCCACTTT.

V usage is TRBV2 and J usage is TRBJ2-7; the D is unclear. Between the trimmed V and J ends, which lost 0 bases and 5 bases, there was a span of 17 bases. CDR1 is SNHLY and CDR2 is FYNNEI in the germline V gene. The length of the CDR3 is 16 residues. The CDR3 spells CASSEATRPYGNEQYF. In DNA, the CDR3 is TGTGCCAGCAGTGAAGCTACCCGTCCGTATGGAAACGAGCAGTACTTC.

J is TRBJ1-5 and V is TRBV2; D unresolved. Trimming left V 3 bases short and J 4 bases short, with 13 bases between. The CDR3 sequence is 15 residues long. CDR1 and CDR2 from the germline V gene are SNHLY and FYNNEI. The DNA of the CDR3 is TGTGCCAGCAGTGAGGTGACCCCGGGGAATCAGCCCCAGCATTTT. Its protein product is CASSEVTPGNQPQHF.

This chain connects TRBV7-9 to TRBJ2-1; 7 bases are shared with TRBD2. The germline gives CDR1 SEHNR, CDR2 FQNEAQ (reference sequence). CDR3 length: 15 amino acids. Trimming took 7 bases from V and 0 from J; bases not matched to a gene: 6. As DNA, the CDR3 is TGTGCCAGCATATCCCTAGCGGTCTCCTACAATGAGCAGTTCTTC. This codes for CASISLAVSYNEQFF.

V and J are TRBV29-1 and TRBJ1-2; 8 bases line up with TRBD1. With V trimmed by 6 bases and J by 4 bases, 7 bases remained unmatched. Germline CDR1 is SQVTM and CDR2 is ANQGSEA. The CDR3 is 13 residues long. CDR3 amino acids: CSVIIGTGYGYTF. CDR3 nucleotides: TGCAGCGTCATAATCGGGACAGGCTATGGCTACACCTTC.

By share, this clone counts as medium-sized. CDR3 sequence: CASSPRGAGRSYNEQFF. For the CDR3, the DNA is TGTGCCAGCAGTCCCAGAGGGGCAGGGAGGTCCTACAATGAGCAGTTCTTC. The chain carries TRBV21-1 and TRBJ2-1; no check of the table's D call, TRBD2, against the DNA was made. TRBV21-1 is a documented pseudogene. The CDR3 has 17 residues.

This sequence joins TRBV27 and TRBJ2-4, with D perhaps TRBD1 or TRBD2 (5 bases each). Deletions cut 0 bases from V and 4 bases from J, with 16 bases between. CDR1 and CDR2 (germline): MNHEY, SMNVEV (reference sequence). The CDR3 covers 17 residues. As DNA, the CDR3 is TGTGCCAGCAGTTTATCGAGAGGGGAAGGGCCAAAAAACATTCAGTACTTC. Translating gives CASSLSRGEGPKNIQYF.

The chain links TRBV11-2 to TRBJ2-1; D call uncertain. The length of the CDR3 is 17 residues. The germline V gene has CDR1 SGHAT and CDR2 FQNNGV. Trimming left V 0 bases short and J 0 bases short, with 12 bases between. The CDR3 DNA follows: TGTGCCAGCAGCTTAGATGATGAGGAAAGCTCCTACAATGAGCAGTTCTTC. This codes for CASSLDDEESSYNEQFF.

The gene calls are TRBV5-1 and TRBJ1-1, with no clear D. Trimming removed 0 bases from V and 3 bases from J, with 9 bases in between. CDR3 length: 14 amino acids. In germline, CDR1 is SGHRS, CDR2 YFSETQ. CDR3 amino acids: CASSLAPTDTEAFF. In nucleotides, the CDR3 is TGCGCCAGCAGCTTGGCCCCGACGGACACTGAAGCTTTCTTT.

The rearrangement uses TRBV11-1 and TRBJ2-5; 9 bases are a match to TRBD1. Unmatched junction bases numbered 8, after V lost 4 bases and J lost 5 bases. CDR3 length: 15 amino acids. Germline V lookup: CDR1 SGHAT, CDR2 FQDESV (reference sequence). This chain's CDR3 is CASSSWDRVRETQYF. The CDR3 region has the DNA TGTGCCAGCAGCTCGTGGGACAGGGTCAGGGAGACCCAGTACTTC.